A single sample is the source of the 10 T cell receptor beta chains below, sequenced in a study of regulatory T cells in long-lasting Graves disease. Libraries of TCR beta came from iRepertoire HTBI primers plus Arm-PCR of CDR3 regions. TCRdb called the multiplex PCR reads again in MiXCR, with one record for every CDR3 protein. The sample records a few hundred thousand distinct CDR3 sequences, 23% being singletons. As to time point: persistent/refractory GD, antithyroid drugs over 5 years with positive TRAb. The TCR library was made from RNA extracted from PBMCs. The sequencing used peripheral blood mononuclear cells (PBMCs), collected when the disease was refractory, from a patient treated with antithyroid drugs. The receptor set was obtained from a female donor with Graves disease.

This clonotype was seen only a few times. The V call is TRBV12-3 or TRBV12-4, the J call TRBJ1-5, with TRBD1 matching 7 bases. Trimming cost V 10 bases and J 0 bases; bases outside gene matches: 3. The CDR3 spans 13 residues. CDR3 loop: CATRGDSNQPQHF. CDR3 bases: TGTGCCACCAGGGGGGATAGCAATCAGCCCCAGCATTTT.

The V and J genes are TRBV4-1 and TRBJ2-7; TRBD2 aligns across 9 bases. This CDR3 is 18 amino acids long. The V gene's germline CDR1 is MGHRA and CDR2 YSYEKL. J was trimmed by 5 bases and V by 0 bases; bases with no gene match: 14. In nucleotides, the CDR3 is TGCGCCAGCAGCCAAGACCCCCGCGATAGCGGGAGAAGCAACGAGCAGTACTTC. Translation gives CASSQDPRDSGRSNEQYF.

Comments on this clonotype: Given a much more abundant clone one base away, this may be a read error. The V and J genes are TRBV12-3 or TRBV12-4 and TRBJ1-1; D is possibly TRBD1 (6 bases). V was cut by 6 bases and J by 1 base, with 15 bases left in between. The CDR3 extends over 15 amino acids. CDR3 DNA: TGTGCCAGCAGCTCACAGGGTCTGTCGAACACTGAAGCTTTCTTT. Its translation is CASSSQGLSNTEAFF.

The V call is TRBV13, the J call TRBJ1-3, with D maybe TRBD1 (5 bases). Per the germline V gene, CDR1 is PRHDT and CDR2 is FYEKMQ (reference sequence). This CDR3 comprises 15 residues. V was trimmed by 4 bases and J by 4 bases, leaving 14 bases between them. The CDR3 DNA reads as TGTGCCAGCAGCTCAGGAGGGGTTCCAGGAAACACCATATATTTT. Encoded protein: CASSSGGVPGNTIYF.

The chain carries TRBV6-1 and TRBJ1-5, with D perhaps matching TRBD1 (6 bases). In germline, CDR1 is MNHNS, CDR2 SASEGT. The germline V and J ends were trimmed by 5 bases and 0 bases, with 17 bases remaining between them. This CDR3 is built from 17 residues. The CDR3 is CASSHASGQNSNQPQHF. The DNA of the CDR3 is TGTGCCAGCAGTCATGCATCGGGACAAAATAGCAATCAGCCCCAGCATTTT.

The chain employs TRBV27 and TRBJ2-7, with D maybe TRBD2 (5 bases). The germline CDR1 and CDR2 sequences are MNHEY and SMNVEV (reference sequence). This CDR3 is built from 16 residues. Trimming stripped 3 bases from V and 1 base from J, with 16 bases between. The CDR3 is CASSFEGSRFSYEQYF. For the CDR3, the DNA is TGTGCCAGCAGTTTTGAGGGCAGTCGGTTTTCCTACGAGCAGTACTTC.

This clonotype was detected ten times or more. The chain employs TRBV20-1 and TRBJ2-7, with 9 positions matching TRBD2. Germline CDR1 is DFQATT and CDR2 is SNEGSKA (reference sequence). Germline trimming cut 0 bases from V and 4 bases from J; bases unmatched to any gene: 10. The CDR3 length is 16 residues. The DNA for the CDR3 is TGCAGTGCTAGAGATATTGTAGCGGGAGCTGGGTACGAGCAGTACTTC. This translates into CSARDIVAGAGYEQYF.

This clonotype was seen many times. In DNA form, the CDR3 reads TGTGCCAGCAGTGAAGTAATCGGGGGGAGCAATCAGCCCCAGCATTTT. Protein: CASSEVIGGSNQPQHF. The chain links TRBV2 to TRBJ1-5; the D gene is possibly TRBD1 (5 bases). Trimming stripped 1 base from V and 1 base from J, with 11 bases between. Germline CDR1 is SNHLY and CDR2 is FYNNEI. This CDR3 has 16 amino acids. Full variable domain (remainder filled in from reference TRBV2 and TRBJ1-5): EPEVTQTPSHQVTQMGQEVILRCVPISNHLYFYWYRQILGQKVEFLVSFYNNEISEKSEIFDDQFSVERPDGSNFTLKIRSTKLEDSAMYFCASSEVIGGSNQPQHFGDGTRLSIL.

The sample holds many counts of this clonotype. J is TRBJ2-2 and V is TRBV4-2, with D hard to call. The CDR3 contains 13 residues. From germline, CDR1 is LGHNA and CDR2 YNFKEQ. Trimming cost V 0 bases and J 1 base, with 0 bases left between them. The CDR3: CASSQENTGELFF. The CDR3 region has the DNA TGTGCCAGCAGCCAAGAGAACACCGGGGAGCTGTTTTTT.

This clonotype came up a few times. V is TRBV11-2 and J is TRBJ1-6; D is uncertain. V lost 5 bases and J 5 bases, leaving 4 bases between the germline ends. This CDR3 has 12 residues. The V gene's germline CDR1 is SGHAT and CDR2 FQNNGV. The CDR3 region is CASSRNNSPLHF. DNA for the CDR3: TGTGCCAGCAGCCGAAATAATTCACCCCTCCACTTT. Combining the CDR3 with reference TRBV11-2 and TRBJ1-6 gives the whole variable domain EAGVAQSPRYKIIEKRQSVAFWCNPISGHATLYWYQQILGQGPKLLIQFQNNGVVDDSQLPKDRFSAERLKGVDSTLKIQPAKLEDSAVYLCASSRNNSPLHFGNGTRLTVT.